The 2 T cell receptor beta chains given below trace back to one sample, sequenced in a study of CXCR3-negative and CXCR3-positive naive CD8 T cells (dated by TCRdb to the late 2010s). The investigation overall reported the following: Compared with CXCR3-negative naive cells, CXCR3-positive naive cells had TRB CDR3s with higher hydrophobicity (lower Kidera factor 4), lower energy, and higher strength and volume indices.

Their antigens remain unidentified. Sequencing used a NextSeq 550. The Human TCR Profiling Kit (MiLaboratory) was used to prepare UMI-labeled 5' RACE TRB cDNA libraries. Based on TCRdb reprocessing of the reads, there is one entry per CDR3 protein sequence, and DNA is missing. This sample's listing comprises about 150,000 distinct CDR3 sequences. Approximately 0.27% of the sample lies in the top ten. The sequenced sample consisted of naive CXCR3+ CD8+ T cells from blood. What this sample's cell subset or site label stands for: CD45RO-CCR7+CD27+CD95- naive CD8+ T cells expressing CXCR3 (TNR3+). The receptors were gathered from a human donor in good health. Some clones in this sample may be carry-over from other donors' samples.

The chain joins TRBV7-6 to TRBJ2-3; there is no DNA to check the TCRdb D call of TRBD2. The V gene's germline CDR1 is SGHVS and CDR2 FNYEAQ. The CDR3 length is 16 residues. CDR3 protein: CASSSLAGEAPDTQYF.

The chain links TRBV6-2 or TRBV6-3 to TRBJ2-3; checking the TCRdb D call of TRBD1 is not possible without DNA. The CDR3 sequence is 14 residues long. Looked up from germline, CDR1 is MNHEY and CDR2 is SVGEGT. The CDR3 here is CASTAAGGPDTQYF.